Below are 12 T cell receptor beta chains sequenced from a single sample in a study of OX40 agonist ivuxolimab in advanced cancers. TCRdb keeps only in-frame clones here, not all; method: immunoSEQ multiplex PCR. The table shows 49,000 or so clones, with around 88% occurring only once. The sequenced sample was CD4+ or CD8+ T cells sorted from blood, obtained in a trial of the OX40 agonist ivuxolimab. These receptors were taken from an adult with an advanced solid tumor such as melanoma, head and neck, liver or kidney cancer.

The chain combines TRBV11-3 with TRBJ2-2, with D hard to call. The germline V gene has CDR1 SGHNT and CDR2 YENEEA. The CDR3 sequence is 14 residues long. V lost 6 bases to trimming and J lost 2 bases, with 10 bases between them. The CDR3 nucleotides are TGTGCCAGCAGGGTCAAGTTTAACACCGGGGAGCTGTTTTTT. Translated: CASRVKFNTGELFF.

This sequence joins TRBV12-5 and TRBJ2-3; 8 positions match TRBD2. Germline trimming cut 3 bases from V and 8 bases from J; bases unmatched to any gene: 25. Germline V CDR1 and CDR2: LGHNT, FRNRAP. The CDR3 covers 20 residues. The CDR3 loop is CASGFLISRPSGPAYGTQYF. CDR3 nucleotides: TGTGCTAGTGGTTTTCTTATATCTCGGCCTAGCGGGCCCGCATACGGTACGCAGTATTTT.

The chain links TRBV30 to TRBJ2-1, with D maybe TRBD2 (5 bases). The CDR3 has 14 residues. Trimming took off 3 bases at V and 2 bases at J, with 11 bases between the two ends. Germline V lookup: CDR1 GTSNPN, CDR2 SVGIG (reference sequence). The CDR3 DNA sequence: TGTGCCTGGAGAGCCAGCGGAACCTACAATGAGCAGTTCTTC. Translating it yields CAWRASGTYNEQFF.

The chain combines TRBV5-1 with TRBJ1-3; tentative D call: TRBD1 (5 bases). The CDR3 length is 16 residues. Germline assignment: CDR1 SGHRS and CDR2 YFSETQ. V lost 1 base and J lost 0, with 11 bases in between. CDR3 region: CASSLIPGSSGNTIYF. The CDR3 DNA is TGCGCCAGCAGCTTGATTCCAGGGAGCTCTGGAAACACCATATATTTT.

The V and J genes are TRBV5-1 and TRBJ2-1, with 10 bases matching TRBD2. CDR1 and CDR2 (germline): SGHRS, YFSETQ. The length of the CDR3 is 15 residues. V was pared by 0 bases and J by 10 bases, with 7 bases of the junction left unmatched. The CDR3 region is CASSLVTSGKGEQFF. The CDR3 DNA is TGCGCCAGCAGCTTGGTCACTAGCGGGAAGGGGGAGCAGTTCTTC.

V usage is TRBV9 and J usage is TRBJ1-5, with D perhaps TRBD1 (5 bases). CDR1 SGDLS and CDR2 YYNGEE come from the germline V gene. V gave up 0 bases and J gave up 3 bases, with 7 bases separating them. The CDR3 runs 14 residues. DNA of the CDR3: TGTGCCAGCAGCGTAGACGGGGCCAATCAGCCCCAGCATTTT. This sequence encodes CASSVDGANQPQHF.

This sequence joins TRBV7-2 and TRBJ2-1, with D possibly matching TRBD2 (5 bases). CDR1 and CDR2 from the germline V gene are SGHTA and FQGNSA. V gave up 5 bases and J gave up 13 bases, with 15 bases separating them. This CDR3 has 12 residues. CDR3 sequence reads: CASSQVPGNQFF. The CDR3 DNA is TGTGCCAGCAGCCAAGTCCCGGGAAACCAGTTCTTC.

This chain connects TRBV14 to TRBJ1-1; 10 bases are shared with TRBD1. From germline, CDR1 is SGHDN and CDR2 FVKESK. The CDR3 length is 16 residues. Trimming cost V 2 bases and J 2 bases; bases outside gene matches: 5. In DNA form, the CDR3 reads TGTGCCAGCAGCCAACTCCGGACAGGGGGTAACACTGAAGCTTTCTTT. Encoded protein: CASSQLRTGGNTEAFF.

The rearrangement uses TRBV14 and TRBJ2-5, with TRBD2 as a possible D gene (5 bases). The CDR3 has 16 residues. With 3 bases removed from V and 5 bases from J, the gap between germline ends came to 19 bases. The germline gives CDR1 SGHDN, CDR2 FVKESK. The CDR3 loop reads CASSHRTGPRGETQYF. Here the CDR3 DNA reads TGTGCCAGCAGCCATCGTACCGGGCCTCGCGGGGAGACCCAGTACTTC.

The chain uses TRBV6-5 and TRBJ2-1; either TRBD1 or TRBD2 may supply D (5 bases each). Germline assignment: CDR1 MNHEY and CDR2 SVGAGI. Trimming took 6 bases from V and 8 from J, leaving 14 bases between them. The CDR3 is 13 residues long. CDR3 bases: TGTGCCAGCAGCCCCGGGACGTGGGATGAGCAGTTCTTC. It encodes CASSPGTWDEQFF.

This chain's CDR3 is CASSLSLSLGKLFF. In DNA, the CDR3 is TGTGCCAGCAGTTTATCGTTGTCTCTTGGTAAACTGTTTTTT. The genes are TRBV28 and TRBJ1-4; D remains unclear. This CDR3 is built from 14 residues. Germline lookup yields CDR1 MDHEN and CDR2 SYDVKM. Trimming pared 1 base from V and 11 bases from J, leaving 14 bases between.

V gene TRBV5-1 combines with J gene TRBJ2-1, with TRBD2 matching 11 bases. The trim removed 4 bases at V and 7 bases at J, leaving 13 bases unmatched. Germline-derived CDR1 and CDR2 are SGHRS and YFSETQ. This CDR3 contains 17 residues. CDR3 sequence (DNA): TGCGCCAGCAGCCACTTTCTGACTAGCGGGAATGCGAATGAGCAGTTCTTC. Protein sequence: CASSHFLTSGNANEQFF.